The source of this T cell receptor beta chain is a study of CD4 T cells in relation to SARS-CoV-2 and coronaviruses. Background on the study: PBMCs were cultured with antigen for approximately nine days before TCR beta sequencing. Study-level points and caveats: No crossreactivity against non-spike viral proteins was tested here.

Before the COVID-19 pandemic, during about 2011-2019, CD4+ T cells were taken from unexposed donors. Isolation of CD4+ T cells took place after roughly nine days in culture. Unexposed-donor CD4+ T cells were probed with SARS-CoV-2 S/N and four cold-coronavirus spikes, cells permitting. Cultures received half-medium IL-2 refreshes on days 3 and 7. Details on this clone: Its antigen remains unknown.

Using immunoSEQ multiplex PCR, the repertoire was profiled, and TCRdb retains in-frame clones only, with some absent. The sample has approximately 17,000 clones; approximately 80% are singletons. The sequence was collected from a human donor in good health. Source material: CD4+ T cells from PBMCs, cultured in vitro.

CDR3 sequence: CASSQGGARSEQFF. The CDR3 DNA reads TGTGCCAGCAGCCAAGGTGGGGCCCGTTCTGAGCAGTTCTTC. V and J are TRBV14 and TRBJ2-1; D might be TRBD1 (5 bases). CDR1 is SGHDN and CDR2 is FVKESK in the germline V gene. V dropped 1 base and J dropped 9 bases, with 13 bases sitting between them. This CDR3 has 14 amino acids.